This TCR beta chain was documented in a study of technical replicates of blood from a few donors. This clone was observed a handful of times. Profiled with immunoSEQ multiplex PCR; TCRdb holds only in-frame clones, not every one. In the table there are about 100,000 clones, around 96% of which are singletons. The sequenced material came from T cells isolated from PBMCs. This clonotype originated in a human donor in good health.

CDR3 amino acids: CASTYRDMNTEAFF. As DNA, the CDR3 is TGTGCCAGCACCTACCGGGACATGAACACTGAAGCTTTCTTT. The rearrangement links TRBV21-1 to TRBJ1-1; the D call in the table, TRBD1, was not verified against the DNA. TRBV21-1 constitutes a pseudogene. The CDR3 is 14 amino acids.